This passage covers 9 T cell receptor beta chains from one sample sequenced in a study of cytomegalovirus exposure and HLA in healthy donors. PCR used 60 Vbeta primers and 13 Jbeta primers. Profiling relied on immunoSEQ multiplex PCR, and the TCRdb table lists in-frame clones only, not all of them. The sample holds approximately 140,000 clones; more than 70% are singletons and the top ten take 4% to 6%. Material: PBMCs. The source is a woman in her fifties or sixties in good health and CMV-seronegative.

The chain combines TRBV6-4 with TRBJ2-2; possible D gene TRBD2, 6 bases. The length of the CDR3 is 15 residues. Between the trimmed V and J ends, which lost 0 bases and 2 bases, there was a span of 7 bases. Germline lookup yields CDR1 MRHNA and CDR2 SNTAGT. CDR3 loop: CASSDSGGNTGELFF. As DNA, the CDR3 is TGTGCCAGCAGTGACTCGGGGGGAAACACCGGGGAGCTGTTTTTT.

The genes are TRBV5-1 and TRBJ1-3; D perhaps matches TRBD1 (5 bases). The CDR3 totals 17 residues. The V gene's germline CDR1 is SGHRS and CDR2 YFSETQ. Trimming shortened V by 0 bases and J by 0 bases, and 13 bases separated the two germline ends. CDR3 nucleotides: TGCGCCAGCAGCTTGGGTACCGGGACTGTCTCTGGAAACACCATATATTTT. It yields the protein CASSLGTGTVSGNTIYF. The full variable domain, its missing parts supplied by reference TRBV5-1 and TRBJ1-3, is KAGVTQTPRYLIKTRGQQVTLSCSPISGHRSVSWYQQTPGQGLQFLFEYFSETQRNKGNFPGRFSGRQFSNSRSEMNVSTLELGDSALYLCASSLGTGTVSGNTIYFGEGSWLTVV.

CDR3 residues: CASRPRTGELFF. The CDR3 DNA reads TGTGCCAGTAGACCGAGGACCGGGGAGCTGTTTTTT. The rearrangement links TRBV19 to TRBJ2-2; D remains unclear. Trimming pared 6 bases from V and 5 bases from J, leaving 7 bases between. Germline-derived CDR1 and CDR2 are LNHDA and SQIVND (reference sequence). The CDR3 has 12 amino acids. The full variable domain, rest sourced from reference TRBV19 and TRBJ2-2, is DGGITQSPKYLFRKEGQNVTLSCEQNLNHDAMYWYRQDPGQGLRLIYYSQIVNDFQKGDIAEGYSVSREKKESFPLTVTSAQKNPTAFYLCASRPRTGELFFGEGSRLTVL.

The V call is TRBV6-5, the J call TRBJ1-2; D unresolved. The germline V and J ends were trimmed by 0 bases and 0 bases, with 8 bases remaining between them. From germline, CDR1 is MNHEY and CDR2 SVGAGI. The CDR3 is 15 amino acids. The DNA of the CDR3 is TGTGCCAGCAGTTACTCTTTTCTAGCTAACTATGGCTACACCTTC. This encodes CASSYSFLANYGYTF.

The rearrangement uses TRBV28 and TRBJ2-1, with D tentatively TRBD1 (5 bases). CDR3 length: 13 amino acids. Germline CDR1 is MDHEN and CDR2 is SYDVKM. Trimming shortened V by 3 bases and J by 15 bases, and 18 bases separated the two germline ends. The CDR3 loop reads CASSFGSDTMAFF. The CDR3 bases are TGTGCCAGCAGTTTTGGTTCGGACACCATGGCGTTCTTC.

The gene calls are TRBV5-4 and TRBJ1-2, with D perhaps matching TRBD1 (5 bases). The CDR3 extends over 15 amino acids. The V gene's germline CDR1 is SGHNT and CDR2 YYREEE (reference sequence). Trimming shortened V by 2 bases and J by 3 bases, and 14 bases separated the two germline ends. Here the CDR3 reads CASSLLSGGDYGYTF. The DNA for the CDR3 is TGTGCCAGCAGCTTACTGTCTGGGGGGGACTATGGCTACACCTTC.

This sequence joins TRBV30 and TRBJ1-1; D is perhaps TRBD1 (5 bases). CDR3 size: 13 residues. Germline CDR1 reads GTSNPN; CDR2 reads SVGIG (reference sequence). V gave up 5 bases and J gave up 0 bases, with 10 bases separating them. The CDR3: CAWSADMNTEAFF. The CDR3 DNA sequence: TGTGCCTGGTCTGCGGACATGAACACTGAAGCTTTCTTT. Combining the CDR3 with reference TRBV30 and TRBJ1-1 gives the whole variable domain SQTIHQWPATLVQPVGSPLSLECTVEGTSNPNLYWYRQAAGRGLQLLFYSVGIGQISSEVPQNLSASRPQDRQFILSSKKLLLSDSGFYLCAWSADMNTEAFFGQGTRLTVV.

The V and J genes are TRBV7-3 and TRBJ1-1; 10 bases are shared with TRBD1. Germline V lookup: CDR1 SGHTA, CDR2 FQGTGA. This CDR3 spans 16 amino acids. V gave up 5 bases and J gave up 3 bases; unmatched junction bases: 9. Here the CDR3 DNA reads TGTGCCAGCAGCCCGCTCAGGACAGGGGGAGACACTGAAGCTTTCTTT. Protein product: CASSPLRTGGDTEAFF.

A remark on this clone: This sample also contains other DNA sequences that code for the same CDR3. The chain carries TRBV5-1 and TRBJ2-1, with 10 bases lining up with TRBD1. Germline V CDR1 and CDR2: SGHRS, YFSETQ. The ends lost 2 bases at V and 6 bases at J; junction bases unmatched: 2. CDR3 length: 14 residues. CDR3 region: CASSLRDRGNEQFF. CDR3 coding DNA: TGCGCCAGCAGCTTACGGGACAGGGGCAATGAGCAGTTCTTC.